The 16 T cell receptor beta chains given below trace back to one sample, sequenced in a study of blood T cell repertoires in COVID-19. This table comes from immunoSEQ multiplex PCR, and its TCRdb copy is limited to in-frame clones, with some not included. Here the sample spans roughly 230,000 clones, around 84% being singletons. The sequencing sample was made of peripheral blood. The receptor source for this set is an elderly woman with COVID-19, enrolled during active disease.

This clone was detected only a few times. This sequence joins TRBV6-6 and TRBJ2-7, with 7 bases aligning to TRBD2. CDR1 is MNHNY and CDR2 is SVGAGI in the germline V gene (reference sequence). The V gene end was trimmed by 5 bases and the J gene end by 2 bases; junction bases not matched to a gene: 6. CDR3 length equals 14 residues. The CDR3 sequence: CASSRRGVAYEQYF. DNA of the CDR3: TGTGCCAGCAGTAGACGGGGGGTAGCCTACGAGCAGTACTTC.

The rearrangement joins TRBV4-2 to TRBJ2-1; D possibly corresponds to TRBD2 (6 bases). The CDR3 has 15 residues. The V gene's germline CDR1 is LGHNA and CDR2 YNFKEQ. Trimming cost V 3 bases and J 6 bases, with 15 bases left between them. The CDR3 spells CASSQEGKVSNEQFF. Written as DNA, the CDR3 is TGTGCCAGCAGCCAGGAGGGGAAGGTGAGCAATGAGCAGTTCTTC.

The J gene is TRBJ2-3, the V gene TRBV10-1; 8 bases agree with TRBD2. This CDR3 is 18 amino acids long. V lost 1 base, J lost 2 bases, and 11 bases stayed unmatched. Germline-derived CDR1 and CDR2 are WNHNN and SYGVQD (reference sequence). CDR3 region: CASSEFGGASIYTDTQYF. CDR3 nucleotide sequence: TGCGCCAGCAGTGAGTTCGGGGGGGCTAGTATTTACACAGATACGCAGTATTTT.

This clone was found once. The CDR3 region has the DNA TGTGCCAGCAGGGGGCAGAGCCAAGAGACCCAGTACTTC. It is translated as CASRGQSQETQYF. V gene TRBV2 combines with J gene TRBJ2-5, with D maybe TRBD1 (5 bases). Germline loops: CDR1 SNHLY, CDR2 FYNNEI. V lost 6 bases and J 1 base, leaving 9 bases between the germline ends. The CDR3 has 13 amino acids.

The chain couples TRBV10-2 to TRBJ2-1, with TRBD2 identical over 9 bases. V lost 2 bases and J lost 6; bases outside the gene matches: 2. Germline loops: CDR1 WSHSY, CDR2 SAAADI. The CDR3 has 14 amino acids. The CDR3 sequence: CASSEVAGVNEQFF. The CDR3 nucleotides are TGCGCCAGCAGTGAGGTAGCGGGGGTCAATGAGCAGTTCTTC.

This chain uses TRBV18 with TRBJ1-1; tentatively, D is TRBD1 (6 bases). This CDR3 spans 14 amino acids. The V end lost 3 bases, the J end lost 4 bases, and 12 bases lay between the germline ends. The V gene's germline CDR1 is KGHSH and CDR2 LQKENI. CDR3 sequence reads: CASSPGLGGTEAFF. CDR3 DNA sequence: TGTGCCAGCTCACCCGGTTTAGGGGGCACTGAAGCTTTCTTT.

The gene calls are TRBV12-3 or TRBV12-4 and TRBJ2-1, with a possible D match to TRBD2 (6 bases). This CDR3 spans 13 amino acids. With 3 bases removed from V and 12 bases from J, the gap between germline ends came to 15 bases. The CDR3 region has the DNA TGTGCCAGCAGTTTTAGATACTCCGGGGGGCAGTTCTTC. It yields the protein CASSFRYSGGQFF.

The rearrangement joins TRBV28 to TRBJ1-5; unclear D gene. With 2 bases removed from V and 1 base from J, the gap between germline ends came to 12 bases. CDR3 size: 16 residues. The V gene's germline CDR1 is MDHEN and CDR2 SYDVKM. The CDR3 loop reads CASSLTGSMSNQPQHF. As DNA, the CDR3 is TGTGCCAGCAGTTTAACTGGTAGTATGAGCAATCAGCCCCAGCATTTT.

The chain recombines TRBV18 with TRBJ1-1; 7 nucleotides match TRBD1. Trimming at V came to 3 bases and at J to 4 bases, leaving 11 bases not matched to a gene. CDR1 and CDR2 from the germline V gene are KGHSH and LQKENI. The CDR3 is made up of 16 amino acids. This CDR3 reads CASSPSRGGRGTEAFF. DNA of the CDR3: TGTGCCAGCTCACCCTCGAGAGGGGGCAGGGGCACTGAAGCTTTCTTT.

This sequence joins TRBV27 and TRBJ2-2; the D gene is possibly TRBD1 (5 bases). The CDR3 totals 15 residues. CDR1 and CDR2 (germline): MNHEY, SMNVEV (reference sequence). V was cut by 4 bases and J by 6 bases, with 15 bases left in between. CDR3 bases: TGTGCCAGCAGTTCCAGGGTCACGTTCGCCGGGGAGCTGTTTTTT. The encoded protein is CASSSRVTFAGELFF.

This clone was seen just once. The CDR3 protein is CASAEDRVSTEAFF. For the CDR3, the DNA is TGTGCCAGCGCTGAGGACAGGGTGAGCACTGAAGCTTTCTTT. The chain carries TRBV6-4 and TRBJ1-1, with 8 bases lining up with TRBD1. The V segment lost 8 bases and the J segment 4 bases; nucleotides outside the gene matches: 9. This CDR3 is built from 14 residues. Germline V lookup: CDR1 MRHNA, CDR2 SNTAGT.

The chain has TRBV7-6 and TRBJ2-3; 11 bases are a match to TRBD2. The CDR3 is made up of 16 amino acids. V was clipped by 3 bases and J by 2 bases; unmatched bases: 4. Per germline, CDR1 SGHVS and CDR2 FNYEAQ. In DNA, the CDR3 is TGTGCCAGCAGCTTTAGCGGGGGGGGATCCACAGATACGCAGTATTTT. As protein: CASSFSGGGSTDTQYF. Combining the CDR3 with reference TRBV7-6 and TRBJ2-3 gives the whole variable domain GAGVSQSPRYKVTKRGQDVALRCDPISGHVSLYWYRQALGQGPEFLTYFNYEAQQDKSGLPNDRFSAERPEGSISTLTIQRTEQRDSAMYRCASSFSGGGSTDTQYFGPGTRLTVL.

The chain is built from TRBV3-1 (or the pseudogene TRBV3-2) and TRBJ1-1, with 7 bases matching TRBD1. This CDR3 region has 12 residues. Germline CDR1 LGHDT, CDR2 YNNKEL (reference sequence). V shed 6 bases, J shed 8 bases, and the junction held 6 bases outside the gene matches. The CDR3 nucleotides are TGTGCCAGCAGTCGAAACAGGGGAGAAGCTTTCTTT. Its protein is CASSRNRGEAFF.

This chain uses TRBV15 with TRBJ2-5, with D possibly matching TRBD1 (6 bases). This CDR3 region has 17 residues. Trimming removed 0 bases at V and 4 bases at J, with 18 bases between. The germline CDR1 and CDR2 sequences are LNHNV and YYDKDF (reference sequence). CDR3: CATSREAGTSAGETQYF. The CDR3 nucleotides are TGTGCCACCAGCAGAGAGGCCGGGACATCCGCGGGAGAGACCCAGTACTTC.

This clone was recorded only once. The chain recombines TRBV5-1 with TRBJ1-3, with TRBD1 as a possible D gene (6 bases). V lost 3 bases to trimming and J lost 0 bases, with 13 bases between them. This CDR3 has 16 residues. Looked up from germline, CDR1 is SGHRS and CDR2 is YFSETQ. The CDR3 nucleotides are TGCGCCAGCAGCTCAACCGGGACAAGCTCTGGAAACACCATATATTTT. Translated: CASSSTGTSSGNTIYF. Full variable domain (outside the CDR3, taken from reference TRBV5-1 and TRBJ1-3): KAGVTQTPRYLIKTRGQQVTLSCSPISGHRSVSWYQQTPGQGLQFLFEYFSETQRNKGNFPGRFSGRQFSNSRSEMNVSTLELGDSALYLCASSSTGTSSGNTIYFGEGSWLTVV.

This clone has only one observation. The J gene is TRBJ2-7, the V gene TRBV4-1; 7 nucleotides line up with TRBD2. Unmatched junction bases numbered 8, after V lost 4 bases and J lost 2 bases. The CDR3 spans 15 residues. Germline loops: CDR1 MGHRA, CDR2 YSYEKL. CDR3 in DNA: TGCGCCAGCAGCCCCAGGGAGGGAACGACCTACGAGCAGTACTTC. This codes for CASSPREGTTYEQYF.